Below are 12 T cell receptor beta chains sequenced from a single sample in a study of T cells after yellow fever vaccination. TCRdb called the 5' RACE reads again in MiXCR, with one record for every CDR3 protein. This sample carries 450,000 to 650,000 distinct CDR3 sequences, 13% of them seen once, and the ten largest clones take over 11%. This specimen was PBMCs, taken on the day of the yellow fever booster vaccination. All receptors come from a man under 40 who received the YFV17D yellow fever vaccine.

The V and J genes are TRBV7-2 and TRBJ2-7, with D possibly TRBD1 on 6 matching bases. The CDR3 contains 15 residues. Trimming cost V 1 base and J 2 bases, with 12 bases left between them. CDR1 is SGHTA and CDR2 is FQGNSA in the germline V gene. The CDR3 region has the DNA TGTGCCAGCAGCTTAGGGGGGCCCCGGCCCTACGAGCAGTACTTC. Protein sequence: CASSLGGPRPYEQYF.

The chain uses TRBV20-1 and TRBJ2-7, with D uncertain. CDR3 length equals 12 residues. Germline V gene lookup returns CDR1 DFQATT and CDR2 SNEGSKA (reference sequence). V lost 4 bases and J lost 7, with 14 bases in between. CDR3 protein: CSATHTYGEQYF. For the CDR3, the DNA is TGCAGTGCTACCCATACCTACGGGGAGCAGTACTTC.

The V gene is TRBV6-1, the J gene TRBJ1-1; TRBD1 agrees at 8 bases. This CDR3 is 18 amino acids long. V lost 7 bases and J lost 1; bases outside the gene matches: 17. Per germline, CDR1 MNHNS and CDR2 SASEGT. The CDR3 reads CASIPPDRGGFRNTEAFF. Here the CDR3 DNA reads TGTGCCAGCATCCCTCCTGACAGGGGTGGGTTCAGGAACACTGAAGCTTTCTTT.

The V and J genes are TRBV9 and TRBJ2-7; 13 positions match TRBD2. The CDR3 consists of 17 residues. Germline CDR1 is SGDLS and CDR2 is YYNGEE. After removal of 0 bases from V and 5 bases from J, the junction contained 8 bases not matched to a gene. CDR3 region: CASSVEGLAGVRDEQYF. Written as DNA, the CDR3 is TGTGCCAGCAGCGTAGAAGGACTAGCGGGAGTGAGAGACGAGCAGTACTTC.

The chain employs TRBV4-2 and TRBJ1-2; the match to TRBD1 covers 9 bases. After removal of 3 bases from V and 6 bases from J, the junction contained 5 bases not matched to a gene. Germline loops: CDR1 LGHNA, CDR2 YNFKEQ. The length of the CDR3 is 14 residues. CDR3 region: CASSQVDRGNGYTF. The CDR3 region has the DNA TGTGCCAGCAGCCAGGTCGACAGGGGGAATGGCTACACCTTC.

About this clonotype: It may be a read error: a sequence one base away is much more abundant. The rearrangement uses TRBV5-1 and TRBJ2-1; 8 bases match TRBD1. The CDR3 contains 13 residues. Germline CDR1 is SGHRS and CDR2 is YFSETQ. The DNA for the CDR3 is TGCGCCAGCAGCGGGGGACAGGTCCTTGAGCAGATCTTC. Translated: CASSGGQVLEQIF.

The genes are TRBV2 and TRBJ2-3, with TRBD2 matching over 13 bases. Trimming at V came to 6 bases and at J to 1 base, leaving 1 base not matched to a gene. The CDR3 is 15 amino acids. Per germline, CDR1 SNHLY and CDR2 FYNNEI. CDR3 coding DNA: TGTGCCAGCAGGGGACTAGCGGGGCGCACAGATACGCAGTATTTT. Its protein is CASRGLAGRTDTQYF.

The gene calls are TRBV7-6 and TRBJ1-1; D remains unclear. This CDR3 comprises 12 residues. The V end was cut by 1 base, the J end by 4 bases, with 4 bases between. CDR1 SGHVS and CDR2 FNYEAQ come from the germline V gene. The CDR3 is CASSLECTEAFF. In DNA form, the CDR3 reads TGTGCCAGCAGCTTAGAGTGCACTGAAGCTTTCTTT.

The chain links TRBV6-1 to TRBJ1-2; TRBD1 aligns across 7 bases. V dropped 6 bases and J dropped 3; count of bases not matched to a gene: 4. Germline V gives CDR1 MNHNS, CDR2 SASEGT. The CDR3 contains 13 residues. CDR3 DNA: TGTGCCAGCAGGGGACAGTATGACTATGGCTACACCTTC. Its translation: CASRGQYDYGYTF.

This chain uses TRBV18 with TRBJ2-3; unclear D gene. Germline lookup yields CDR1 KGHSH and CDR2 LQKENI. Trimming left V 0 bases short and J 5 bases short, with 6 bases between. The CDR3 sequence is 13 residues long. The DNA for the CDR3 is TGTGCCAGCTCACCACCCTCGCGAGATACGCAGTATTTT. It encodes CASSPPSRDTQYF.

The rearrangement links TRBV4-1 to TRBJ2-3; 10 bases are a match to TRBD2. V shed 5 bases and J 4 bases; nucleotides not matched to a gene: 12. The CDR3 covers 17 residues. Germline V gene lookup returns CDR1 MGHRA and CDR2 YSYEKL. The CDR3 region has the DNA TGCGCCAGCAGCGTGACTGGAGCTAGCGGGAGCGCAGATACGCAGTATTTT. It translates to CASSVTGASGSADTQYF.

This clonotype was found a few times. The chain has TRBV7-2 and TRBJ2-3, with TRBD2 identical over 8 bases. CDR1 and CDR2 from the germline V gene are SGHTA and FQGNSA. This CDR3 comprises 15 residues. Germline trimming cut 2 bases from V and 2 bases from J; bases unmatched to any gene: 3. The CDR3, as DNA: TGTGCCAGCAGCTTATTTAGCGGGAACACAGATACGCAGTATTTT. Translated, it gives CASSLFSGNTDTQYF.